Shown below are 5 T cell receptor beta chains from a single sample sequenced in a study of T cell changes during pregnancy in multiple sclerosis. Assay used: immunoSEQ multiplex PCR; TCRdb lists only in-frame clones, some missing. The repertoire includes under 75,000 clones, roughly 92% of them detected once, and roughly 3% sits in the top ten. The sequencing used CD8+ T cells from peripheral blood mononuclear cells, collected in the second trimester of pregnancy. The origin of the receptors is a female donor with multiple sclerosis, enrolled in a pregnancy study.

The V and J genes are TRBV12-5 and TRBJ2-7; maybe TRBD2 (6 bases). The CDR3 loop spans 14 amino acids. Trimming pared 7 bases from V and 5 bases from J, leaving 18 bases between. Germline V gene lookup returns CDR1 LGHNT and CDR2 FRNRAP. The CDR3: CASDSSGGTDEQYF. CDR3 DNA: TGTGCTAGTGATTCCTCCGGGGGAACGGACGAGCAGTACTTC.

This chain connects TRBV28 to TRBJ2-2, with 7 bases identical to TRBD1. V was clipped by 10 bases and J by 4 bases; unmatched bases: 9. Germline CDR1 and CDR2: MDHEN and SYDVKM. The CDR3 has 14 residues. DNA of the CDR3: TGTGCCACCTCCTCACAGGGGTTCACCGGGGAGCTGTTTTTT. Translated: CATSSQGFTGELFF.

This chain joins TRBV6-1 and TRBJ2-5, with D perhaps matching TRBD1 (5 bases). Germline-derived CDR1 and CDR2 are MNHNS and SASEGT. V was clipped by 7 bases and J by 0 bases, with 15 bases between them. The CDR3 loop spans 15 amino acids. The CDR3 coding sequence is TGTGCCAGCAAAGCACTGGACATGTACCAAGAGACCCAGTACTTC. Residues: CASKALDMYQETQYF.

V usage is TRBV27 and J usage is TRBJ2-1; perhaps TRBD2 as D (6 bases). Germline V CDR1 and CDR2: MNHEY, SMNVEV (reference sequence). V was trimmed by 3 bases and J by 8 bases, leaving 17 bases between them. The CDR3 totals 15 residues. CDR3 residues: CASSFEASEIDEQFF. CDR3 sequence (DNA): TGTGCCAGCAGTTTTGAGGCTAGCGAAATCGATGAGCAGTTCTTC.

J is TRBJ2-3 and V is TRBV19; D perhaps matches TRBD1 (6 bases). V lost 3 bases and J 1 base, leaving 17 bases between the germline ends. This CDR3 comprises 17 residues. CDR1 and CDR2 from the germline V gene are LNHDA and SQIVND (reference sequence). The CDR3 is CASSMYAWDTGTDTQYF. The DNA for the CDR3 is TGTGCCAGTAGTATGTACGCGTGGGACACCGGCACAGATACGCAGTATTTT.